The TCR beta chain under discussion was sequenced for a study of identical twins. Findings of the study overall: Cord blood's abundant beta clonotypes had fewer insertions, unlike memory repertoires. Excess sharing by twins proved weaker in beta out-of-frame sequences. Out-of-frame alpha sequences common to twins exhibited a surplus of low generation probability.

Addition of a universal primer site occurred through template switching, and cDNA carried unique molecular identifiers. MiXCR, run by TCRdb on the 5' RACE reads, gives a single entry per CDR3 protein. Of 310,000 or so distinct CDR3 sequences listed, 8% to 9.5% are singletons. This clonotype has only a few counts. Its target is not known. The CDR3 spans 17 residues. CDR1 is LGHNA, CDR2 YSLEER, per germline. Trimming stripped 0 bases from V and 4 bases from J, with 17 bases between. These data also featured in a second study, about yellow fever vaccine responses in identical twins.

Sequenced input: CD8+ T cells sorted from blood. The sequence was obtained from a woman in her late teens or twenties in good health. This chain uses TRBV4-3 with TRBJ2-3, with D perhaps TRBD1 (6 bases). CDR3 sequence reads: CASSQDLSGQLSDTQYF. The CDR3 region has the DNA TGCGCCAGCAGCCAAGATTTGTCAGGACAGTTGTCAGATACGCAGTATTTT.